This T cell receptor (beta chain) was captured by sequencing in a study of graft-versus-host responses after intestinal transplantation. Background on the study: Recipients were all induced with anti-thymocyte globulin, then given tacrolimus and steroids for approximately three years.

Libraries were prepared by immunoSEQ multiplex PCR; TCRdb keeps only in-frame clonotypes and omits some of them. The sample records more than 10,000 clones, 90% to 95% being singletons. The CDR3 contains 11 residues. The V end lost 3 bases, the J end lost 6 bases, and 6 bases lay between the germline ends. CDR1 is SQVTM, CDR2 ANQGSEA, per germline. The TCR was taken from a human patient who received an intestinal transplant, so some T cells may come from the graft donor. This chain joins TRBV29-1 and TRBJ2-1, with D tentatively TRBD1 (6 bases). Material: PBMCs, obtained about 1,000 days after intestinal transplantation. Written as DNA, the CDR3 is TGCAGCGTTGACAGGGGCAATGAGCAGTTCTTC. Translated, it gives CSVDRGNEQFF.